This T cell receptor beta chain comes out of a study of OX40 agonist ivuxolimab in advanced cancers. Across the study: Ivuxolimab was administered intravenously to patients at 0.01 to 10 mg/kg every 2 weeks. Study-wide results and caveats: At 0.1 to 3.0 mg/kg, CD4+ and CD8+ blood T cells expanded clonally by week 6.

The CDR3 sequence is 14 residues long. Trimming took 6 bases from V and 2 from J, leaving 14 bases between them. Germline V gene lookup returns CDR1 SQVTM and CDR2 ANQGSEA. Comment on this clone: The antigen is undetermined.

Samples were taken at baseline and on day 1 of cycles 4 and 7. Sequenced by immunoSEQ multiplex PCR; TCRdb stores in-frame clones only, minus some. The sample comprises 83,000 or so clones, 85% to 95% of which are singletons, and 0.69% rests with the top ten. The sequence was obtained from an adult with an advanced solid tumor such as melanoma, head and neck, liver or kidney cancer. This specimen consisted of CD4+ or CD8+ T cells sorted from blood, obtained in a trial of the OX40 agonist ivuxolimab. The chain combines TRBV29-1 with TRBJ2-1, with D possibly matching TRBD2 (5 bases). CDR3 sequence reads: CSVVRGTTYNEQFF. The CDR3 region has the DNA TGCAGCGTGGTACGGGGAACTACCTACAATGAGCAGTTCTTC.